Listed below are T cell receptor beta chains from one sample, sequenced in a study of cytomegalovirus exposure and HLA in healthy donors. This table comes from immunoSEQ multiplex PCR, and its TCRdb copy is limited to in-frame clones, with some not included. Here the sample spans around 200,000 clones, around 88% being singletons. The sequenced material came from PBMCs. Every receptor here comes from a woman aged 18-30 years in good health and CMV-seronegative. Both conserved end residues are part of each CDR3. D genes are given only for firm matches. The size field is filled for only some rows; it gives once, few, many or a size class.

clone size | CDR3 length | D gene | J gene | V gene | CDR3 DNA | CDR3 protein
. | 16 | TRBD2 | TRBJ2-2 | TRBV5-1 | TGCGCCAGCAGCTTCATCGGGACTAGCAAAACCGGGGAGCTGTTTTTT | CASSFIGTSKTGELFF
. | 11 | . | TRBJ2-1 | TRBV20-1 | TGCAGTGGCCTAGCTTTCTATGAGCAGTTCTTC | CSGLAFYEQFF
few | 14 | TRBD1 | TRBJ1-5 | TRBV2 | TGTGCCAGCAGTGGACAGGGAAGCAATCAGCCCCAGCATTTT | CASSGQGSNQPQHF
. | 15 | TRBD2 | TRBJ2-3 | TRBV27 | TGTGCCAGCACCCCACTAGCGACCATGGGGGATACGCAGTATTTT | CASTPLATMGDTQYF
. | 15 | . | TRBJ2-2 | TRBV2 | TGTGCCAGCAGTGTTACAGCTCTATCCACCGGGGAGCTGTTTTTT | CASSVTALSTGELFF
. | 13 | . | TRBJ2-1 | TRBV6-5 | TGTGCCAGCAGTTACCATACTAGTTATGAGCAGTTCTTC | CASSYHTSYEQFF
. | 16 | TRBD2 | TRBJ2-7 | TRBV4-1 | TGCGCCAGCAGCCAAGCACCGGGGACTAGCGCCTACGAGCAGTACTTC | CASSQAPGTSAYEQYF
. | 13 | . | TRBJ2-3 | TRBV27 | TGTGCCAGCAGTTCACAGGCCACAGATACGCAGTATTTT | CASSSQATDTQYF
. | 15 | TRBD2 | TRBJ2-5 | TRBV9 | TGTGCCAGCAGCTGGGGACTAGCAATTCAAGAGACCCAGTACTTC | CASSWGLAIQETQYF
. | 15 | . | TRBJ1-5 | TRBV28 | TGTGCCAGCAGTTATACAGGGTTCAGCAATCAGCCCCAGCATTTT | CASSYTGFSNQPQHF
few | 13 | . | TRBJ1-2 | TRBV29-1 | TGCAGCGTTCTCCTCCCCGGAGGCTATGGCTACACCTTC | CSVLLPGGYGYTF
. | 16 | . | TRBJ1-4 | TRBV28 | TGTGCCAGCAGTTTTTTCCGAATCAGGGATAATGAAAAACTGTTTTTT | CASSFFRIRDNEKLFF
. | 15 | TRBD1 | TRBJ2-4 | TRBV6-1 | TGTGCCAGCAGCCGGGGACAGGGTAGTTTCGGCATTCAGTACTTC | CASSRGQGSFGIQYF
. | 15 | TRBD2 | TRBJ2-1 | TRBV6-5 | TGTGCCAGCAGGGGTAGGGGTAGCGGGAGCAATGAGCAGTTCTTC | CASRGRGSGSNEQFF